These 7 T cell receptor beta chains share one sample of origin, sequenced in a study of CD8+ T cells in alopecia areata. Investigators isolated RNA and reverse transcribed it into cDNA to act as the sequencing template. Assay used: immunoSEQ multiplex PCR; TCRdb lists only in-frame clones, some missing. The sample yields about 100,000 clones, about 44% seen once. Treatment defined: oral pan-JAK inhibitor, 5-10 mg twice daily. The material was CD8+ T cells sorted from blood, obtained at week 24, from a patient treated with tofacitinib. All receptors derive from a human donor with alopecia areata.

For the CDR3, the DNA is TGTGCCTGGAACTATGGTGGTCCTGGGGAGCTGTTTTTT. It codes for CAWNYGGPGELFF. This chain uses TRBV30 with TRBJ2-2; no definite D call. Trimming removed 4 bases from V and 8 bases from J, with 14 bases in between. The CDR3 is made up of 13 amino acids. Germline-derived CDR1 and CDR2 are GTSNPN and SVGIG (reference sequence). The full variable domain, with the rest looked up from reference TRBV30 and TRBJ2-2, is SQTIHQWPATLVQPVGSPLSLECTVEGTSNPNLYWYRQAAGRGLQLLFYSVGIGQISSEVPQNLSASRPQDRQFILSSKKLLLSDSGFYLCAWNYGGPGELFFGEGSRLTVL.

V is TRBV5-1 and J is TRBJ2-7, with a possible D match to TRBD1 (6 bases). Germline V lookup: CDR1 SGHRS, CDR2 YFSETQ. The CDR3 has 15 residues. V lost 2 bases and J lost 1, with 13 bases in between. Here the CDR3 reads CASSLLGTPSYEQYF. The CDR3, as DNA: TGCGCCAGCAGCTTACTAGGGACACCTTCCTACGAGCAGTACTTC.

As concerns this clone: Other nucleotide sequences from this sample produce the same CDR3. The genes are TRBV15 and TRBJ2-2; maybe TRBD1 (6 bases). Germline V CDR1 and CDR2: LNHNV, YYDKDF (reference sequence). The germline V and J ends were trimmed by 0 bases and 8 bases, with 13 bases remaining between them. The CDR3 contains 15 residues. The CDR3 reads CATSRDRGTGGELFF. CDR3 nucleotides: TGTGCCACCAGCAGAGATAGGGGGACGGGGGGGGAGCTGTTTTTT.

V is TRBV29-1 and J is TRBJ2-2; D gene unclear. The germline V gene has CDR1 SQVTM and CDR2 ANQGSEA. Trimming removed 3 bases at V and 3 bases at J, with 8 bases between. This CDR3 comprises 13 residues. DNA for the CDR3: TGCAGCGTTGATACGGTAGACACCGGGGAGCTGTTTTTT. Its protein is CSVDTVDTGELFF.

The chain combines TRBV10-3 with TRBJ1-2; D gene ambiguous. The CDR3 runs to 13 residues. The V gene's germline CDR1 is ENHRY and CDR2 SYGVKD. Trimming pared 0 bases from V and 4 bases from J, leaving 6 bases between. This chain's CDR3 is CAISESTGYGYTF. CDR3 DNA: TGTGCCATCAGTGAGTCGACGGGCTATGGCTACACCTTC.

This clone was observed a handful of times. This chain links TRBV7-9 with TRBJ2-2, with a possible D match to TRBD2 (5 bases). The CDR3 sequence is 17 residues long. The V end lost 7 bases, the J end lost 5 bases, and 23 bases lay between the germline ends. CDR1 and CDR2 (germline): SEHNR, FQNEAQ (reference sequence). CDR3: CASILDGRALGTGELFF. CDR3 bases: TGTGCCAGCATTCTCGACGGGCGGGCCCTTGGGACCGGGGAGCTGTTTTTT.

This clone was observed a handful of times. The rearrangement links TRBV10-2 to TRBJ2-7; no reliable D call. The CDR3 is 13 amino acids. V lost 4 bases and J lost 7, with 14 bases in between. Germline V CDR1 and CDR2: WSHSY, SAAADI. The CDR3 nucleotides read TGCGCCAGCAGTGTAACTTTAGTCGGAGAGCAGTACTTC. Translation: CASSVTLVGEQYF.